The 18 T cell receptor beta chains listed next were all sequenced from one sample in a study of CD8 T cells in Susac syndrome. An input of about 0.45 to 1 ug of RNA was subjected to reverse transcription using random hexamers. TCRdb reprocessed the immunoSEQ multiplex PCR reads with MiXCR, giving one entry per CDR3 protein. The repertoire holds approximately 150,000 distinct CDR3 sequences, with roughly 80% as singletons. Material for sequencing was CD8+ T cells from PBMCs. Source of these receptors: a human donor with multiple sclerosis.

The V and J genes are TRBV2 and TRBJ2-7, with D uncertain. The CDR3 contains 12 residues. Germline V gene lookup returns CDR1 SNHLY and CDR2 FYNNEI. The germline V and J ends were trimmed by 3 bases and 6 bases, with 9 bases remaining between them. The CDR3 region is CASSEVTREQYV. Here the CDR3 DNA reads TGTGCCAGCAGTGAGGTCACCCGCGAGCAGTACGTC.

The chain recombines TRBV4-3 with TRBJ1-6; D gene ambiguous. Germline V gene lookup returns CDR1 LGHNA and CDR2 YSLEER. The CDR3 is made up of 15 amino acids. Trimming cost V 1 base and J 3 bases, with 7 bases left between them. Here the CDR3 reads CASSQADIYNSPLHF. The CDR3, as DNA: TGCGCCAGCAGCCAAGCAGACATCTATAATTCACCCCTCCACTTT.

This chain links TRBV29-1 with TRBJ2-2; no firm D call. Germline CDR1 is SQVTM and CDR2 is ANQGSEA. The V gene lost 7 bases and the J gene lost 4 bases, with 10 bases spanning the gap. CDR3 size: 12 residues. This chain's CDR3 is CSAPKGTGELFF. The CDR3 DNA follows: TGCAGCGCCCCCAAGGGCACCGGGGAGCTGTTTTTT.

This chain joins TRBV10-3 and TRBJ2-7; D tentatively reads TRBD1 or TRBD2 (6 bases each). V lost 2 bases, J lost 2 bases, and 7 bases lay in between. The CDR3 runs to 13 residues. From germline, CDR1 is ENHRY and CDR2 SYGVKD. The CDR3: CAISEGGPYEQYV. CDR3 sequence (DNA): TGTGCCATCAGTGAGGGGGGGCCCTACGAGCAGTACGTC.

V and J are TRBV7-9 and TRBJ1-4, with TRBD1 matching over 7 bases. The CDR3 contains 17 residues. V lost 1 base, J lost 5 bases, and 10 bases stayed unmatched. Germline values: CDR1 SEHNR, CDR2 FQNEAQ (reference sequence). CDR3 protein: CASSLGGEGTENEKLFF. DNA for the CDR3: TGTGCCAGCAGCTTAGGCGGAGAAGGGACAGAGAATGAAAAACTGTTTTTT.

This chain uses TRBV6-1 with TRBJ2-7, with 7 bases that match TRBD1. This CDR3 is built from 17 residues. Germline V lookup: CDR1 MNHNS, CDR2 SASEGT. V lost 2 bases to trimming and J lost 3 bases; unmatched junction nucleotides: 13. CDR3 bases: TGTGCCAGCAGTGAACCGCTCGAGGGGGCCTACCACTACGAGCAGTACTTC. Translating gives CASSEPLEGAYHYEQYF.

CDR3 residues: CASSQFPGVDYGYTF. The CDR3 nucleotides read TGTGCCAGCAGCCAATTCCCGGGGGTGGACTATGGCTACACCTTC. The chain links TRBV16 to TRBJ1-2; D may be TRBD1 (5 bases). V was shortened by 1 base and J by 3 bases, with 12 bases between the two germline ends. Germline-derived CDR1 and CDR2 are KGHSY and FQNENV. The CDR3 contains 15 residues.

This chain links TRBV28 with TRBJ1-1, with D maybe TRBD1 (5 bases). The CDR3 is 14 residues long. V was pared by 3 bases and J by 4 bases, with 12 bases between. Germline CDR1 and CDR2: MDHEN and SYDVKM. As DNA, the CDR3 is TGTGCCAGCAGTTTGGGACGGCTGGTCACTGAAGCTTTCTTT. This codes for CASSLGRLVTEAFF.

This clonotype is a singleton in its sample. The J gene is TRBJ2-1, the V gene TRBV20-1; 10 nucleotides align to TRBD2. Germline V gene sequence: CDR1 DFQATT, CDR2 SNEGSKA (reference sequence). The CDR3 length is 18 residues. The V and J ends lost 2 bases and 5 bases, in that order; junction bases with no gene match: 15. CDR3 nucleotide sequence: TGCAGTGCTAGACCACCCCCCATTCTAGCGGGGGAAAACAATGAGCAGTTCTTC. It specifies CSARPPPILAGENNEQFF.

The chain employs TRBV24-1 and TRBJ2-1; D possibly uses TRBD1 or TRBD2 (6 bases each). CDR1 KGHDR and CDR2 SFDVKD come from the germline V gene. The CDR3 spans 14 residues. The V and J ends lost 2 bases and 7 bases respectively, with 11 bases between them. The CDR3 loop reads CATSDSTGGNEQFF. CDR3 sequence (DNA): TGTGCCACCAGTGATTCGACAGGAGGGAATGAGCAGTTCTTC.

This clonotype has a single count. The chain's CDR3 is CSARLAGSIHEQYF. The CDR3, as DNA: TGCAGTGCGCGACTAGCGGGGAGCATCCACGAGCAGTACTTC. The chain uses TRBV20-1 and TRBJ2-7, with 11 bases lining up with TRBD2. CDR3 length: 14 amino acids. V lost 6 bases to trimming and J lost 5 bases; unmatched junction nucleotides: 9. CDR1 is DFQATT and CDR2 is SNEGSKA in the germline V gene (reference sequence).

The chain joins TRBV27 to TRBJ2-1; D unresolved. Per the germline V gene, CDR1 is MNHEY and CDR2 is SMNVEV (reference sequence). This CDR3 is 14 amino acids long. Between the trimmed V and J ends, which lost 2 bases and 10 bases, there was a span of 15 bases. The CDR3 loop reads CASSLIGSFGEQFF. CDR3 nucleotide sequence: TGTGCCAGCAGTTTAATAGGGTCGTTTGGGGAGCAGTTCTTC.

The chain recombines TRBV19 with TRBJ2-3; the match to TRBD2 covers 7 bases. The CDR3 contains 15 residues. V shed 7 bases and J 1 base; nucleotides not matched to a gene: 8. Germline V gene lookup returns CDR1 LNHDA and CDR2 SQIVND (reference sequence). The CDR3 coding sequence is TGTGCCAGTACCATAATGGGGGGGGGCACAGATACGCAGTATTTT. Amino acids: CASTIMGGGTDTQYF.

This chain connects TRBV7-8 to TRBJ2-3; 11 nucleotides line up with TRBD1. Trimming cost V 4 bases and J 2 bases; bases outside gene matches: 8. The CDR3 runs 17 residues. CDR1 and CDR2 (germline): SGHVS, FQNEAQ. In nucleotides, the CDR3 is TGTGCCAGCAGCTCCCTCCTGGACAGGGGGCCCACAGATACGCAGTATTTT. It codes for CASSSLLDRGPTDTQYF.

The rearrangement links TRBV4-1 to TRBJ2-3; 9 bases are a match to TRBD1. Germline V gene data show CDR1 as MGHRA and CDR2 as YSYEKL. The CDR3 extends over 15 amino acids. The V and J ends lost 3 bases and 2 bases, in that order; junction bases with no gene match: 3. In DNA, the CDR3 is TGCGCCAGCAGCCAGCGGACAGGGGACACAGATACGCAGTATTTT. It yields the protein CASSQRTGDTDTQYF.

The rearrangement uses TRBV13 and TRBJ2-1, with 7 bases identical to TRBD1. Per the germline V gene, CDR1 is PRHDT and CDR2 is FYEKMQ (reference sequence). Trimming removed 1 base from V and 5 bases from J; junction bases left unmatched: 11. The CDR3 is 17 residues long. The CDR3 here is CASSLARRGLLDNEQFF. In DNA form, the CDR3 reads TGTGCCAGCAGCTTAGCCCGAAGGGGGCTGCTCGACAATGAGCAGTTCTTC.

The chain has TRBV7-2 and TRBJ1-5; D gene unclear. V lost 2 bases, J lost 2 bases, and 10 bases lay in between. CDR3 length: 15 residues. Germline V gene data show CDR1 as SGHTA and CDR2 as FQGNSA. The CDR3 reads CASSLLRQGNQPQHF. The CDR3, as DNA: TGTGCCAGCAGCTTATTGCGCCAGGGCAATCAGCCCCAGCATTTT. Using reference TRBV7-2 and TRBJ1-5 for the parts outside the CDR3, the full variable domain is GAGVSQSPSNKVTEKGKDVELRCDPISGHTALYWYRQSLGQGLEFLIYFQGNSAPDKSGLPSDRFSAERTGGSVSTLTIQRTQQEDSAVYLCASSLLRQGNQPQHFGDGTRLSIL.

CDR3 protein: CASRGGEQFF. The DNA of the CDR3 is TGCGCCAGCAGAGGGGGAGAACAGTTCTTC. This chain links TRBV5-1 with TRBJ2-1; D may be TRBD1 (6 bases). V was cut by 5 bases and J by 13 bases, with 10 bases left in between. The length of the CDR3 is 10 residues. CDR1 is SGHRS, CDR2 YFSETQ, per germline.